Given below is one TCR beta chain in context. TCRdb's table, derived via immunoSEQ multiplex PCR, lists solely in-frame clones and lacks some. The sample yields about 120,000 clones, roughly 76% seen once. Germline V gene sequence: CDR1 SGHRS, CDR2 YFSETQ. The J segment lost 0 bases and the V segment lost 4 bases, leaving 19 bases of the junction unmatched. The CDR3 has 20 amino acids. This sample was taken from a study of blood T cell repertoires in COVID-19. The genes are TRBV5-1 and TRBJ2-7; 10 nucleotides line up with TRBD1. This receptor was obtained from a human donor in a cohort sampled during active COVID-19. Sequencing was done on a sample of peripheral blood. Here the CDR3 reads CASSASRDRGSKGISYEQYF. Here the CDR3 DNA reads TGCGCCAGCAGCGCCTCTAGGGACAGGGGTAGTAAAGGTATCTCCTACGAGCAGTACTTC.